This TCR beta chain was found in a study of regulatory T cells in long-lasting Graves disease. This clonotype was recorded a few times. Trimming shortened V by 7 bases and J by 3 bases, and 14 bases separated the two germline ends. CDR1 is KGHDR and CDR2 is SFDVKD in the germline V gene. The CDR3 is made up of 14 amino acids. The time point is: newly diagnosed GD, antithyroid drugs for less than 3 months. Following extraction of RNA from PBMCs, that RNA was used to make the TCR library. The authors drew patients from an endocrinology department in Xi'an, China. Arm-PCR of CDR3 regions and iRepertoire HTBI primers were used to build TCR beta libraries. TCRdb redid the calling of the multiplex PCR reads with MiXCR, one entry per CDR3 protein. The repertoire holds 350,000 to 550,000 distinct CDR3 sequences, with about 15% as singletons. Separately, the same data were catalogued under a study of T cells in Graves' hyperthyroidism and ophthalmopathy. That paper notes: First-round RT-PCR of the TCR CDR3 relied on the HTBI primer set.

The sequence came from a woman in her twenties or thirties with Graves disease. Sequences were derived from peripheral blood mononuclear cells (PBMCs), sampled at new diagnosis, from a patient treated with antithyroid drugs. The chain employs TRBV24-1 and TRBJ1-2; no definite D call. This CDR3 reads CATSPDQTYYGYTF. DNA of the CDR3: TGTGCCACCAGCCCCGACCAAACTTACTATGGCTACACCTTC.